A selection of T cell receptor beta chains follows, all from one sample in a study of shared clonotypes between healthy human individuals. Method: immunoSEQ multiplex PCR; TCRdb's copy keeps in-frame clones and lacks some. The table records approximately 2,000,000 clones, 80% to 95% of them present only once. The sequencing sample was made of naive CD8+ T cells from PBMCs. These receptors were collected from a young man in good health. Some clones in this sample may be carry-over from other donors' samples. CDR3s include the opening cysteine and the closing phenylalanine or tryptophan. The order of the fields is J gene, V gene, CDR3 protein.

TRBJ2-2 | TRBV19 | CASYHRGKHTGELFF
TRBJ2-1 | TRBV6-1 | CASSEALHRSGSYNEQFF
TRBJ2-3 | TRBV13 | CASSHRTGSDTQYF
TRBJ2-3 | TRBV11-2 | CASSGRTGDATDTQYF
TRBJ1-1 | TRBV6-1 | CASSEFMLLAFF
TRBJ1-2 | TRBV14 | CASSQGGGHYGYTF
TRBJ1-5 | TRBV10-3 | CAISESGRDIGSNQPQHF
TRBJ1-1 | TRBV27 | CASSLSTSTEAFF
TRBJ2-3 | TRBV6-5 | CASSYFGGVGDTQYF
TRBJ2-7 | TRBV27 | CASSIGTGAYEQYF
. | TRBV30 | CAWTQGLAGVSSYEQYF
TRBJ2-7 | TRBV6-1 | CASSVGRIYEQYF
TRBJ1-2 | TRBV28 | CASSFLGRAPDYGYTF
TRBJ2-1 | TRBV4-3 | CASSQDRLAGGPYNEQFF
TRBJ2-3 | TRBV12-5 | CASAERISTDTQYF
TRBJ2-7 | TRBV27 | CASSPTGHEQYF
TRBJ2-7 | TRBV30 | CAWSGGLPEEQYF
TRBJ1-2 | TRBV4-3 | CASSQDRGSGGSRGYTF
TRBJ2-5 | TRBV7-3 | CASSLNPGLVETQYF
TRBJ2-7 | TRBV27 | CASSLHRVTEQYF
TRBJ2-7 | TRBV5-6 | CASSLASGAPTYEQYF
TRBJ2-7 | TRBV7-9 | CASSTQGARGPYEQYF
TRBJ2-1 | TRBV14 | CASSHARTRRGYNEQFF
TRBJ2-5 | TRBV27 | CASSWRYYGRETQYF